These 2 T cell receptor beta chains originate from one sample sequenced in a study of blood T cells in healthy people across ages. Sample-barcoded 5' priming and a J-beta primer mix drove a second PCR of about 6 to 12 cycles. TCRdb fed the 5' RACE reads into MiXCR, producing one record per CDR3 protein. The table shows about 640,000 distinct CDR3 sequences, with approximately 30% occurring only once. The sample comprised blood. The source is a woman aged 80 or older in good health.

This clonotype was observed at least ten times. The rearrangement joins TRBV4-2 to TRBJ2-5; 7 bases fit TRBD2. Germline V gene data show CDR1 as LGHNA and CDR2 as YNFKEQ. Trimming cost V 0 bases and J 1 base; bases outside gene matches: 5. This CDR3 is built from 16 residues. The CDR3: CASSQESGIFQETQYF. The CDR3 nucleotides are TGTGCCAGCAGCCAAGAAAGCGGGATCTTCCAAGAGACCCAGTACTTC.

The CDR3 bases are TGCGCCAGCAGCTACTTGTTACTAGCGGGGGGCACAGCCTCCTACAATGAGCAGTTCTTC. It is translated as CASSYLLLAGGTASYNEQFF. This chain connects TRBV5-1 to TRBJ2-1; TRBD2 aligns across 12 bases. Germline CDR1 reads SGHRS; CDR2 reads YFSETQ. The CDR3 has 20 amino acids. Losses at the gene ends were 3 bases for V and 0 bases for J; bases not matched to a gene: 13.